The 20 T cell receptor beta chains listed next were all sequenced from one sample in a study of blood T cell repertoires in COVID-19. The assay was immunoSEQ multiplex PCR, and TCRdb's table has in-frame clones only and misses some. The sample holds more than 200,000 clones, over 80% seen once. The sample consisted of peripheral blood. The receptors originated from a young man with COVID-19, enrolled during active disease.

CDR3 sequence reads: CAISEHPPPTGGYEQYF. Here the CDR3 DNA reads TGTGCCATCAGTGAGCACCCCCCCCCGACAGGAGGCTACGAGCAGTACTTC. The chain joins TRBV10-3 to TRBJ2-7, with a possible D match to TRBD1 (6 bases). This CDR3 spans 17 amino acids. Germline-derived CDR1 and CDR2 are ENHRY and SYGVKD. V lost 2 bases and J lost 3, with 20 bases in between.

This clone has only a few counts. The V call is TRBV19, the J call TRBJ2-5; D is perhaps TRBD1 (6 bases). Trimming took off 5 bases at V and 5 bases at J, with 12 bases between the two ends. There are 13 residues in the CDR3. The germline gives CDR1 LNHDA, CDR2 SQIVND (reference sequence). The CDR3 DNA reads as TGTGCCAGTAGTGCTCAGGGGCCCGAGACCCAGTACTTC. As protein: CASSAQGPETQYF.

V is TRBV24-1 and J is TRBJ1-4; 7 bases line up with TRBD1. The CDR3 consists of 14 residues. The junction had 7 bases not matched to a gene; V was cut back by 9 bases and J by 4 bases. Germline V gene lookup returns CDR1 KGHDR and CDR2 SFDVKD. CDR3 nucleotides: TGTGCCACCTACGGGACAGCTTATAATGAAAAACTGTTTTTT. This sequence encodes CATYGTAYNEKLFF.

This chain joins TRBV19 and TRBJ2-1, with 7 bases fitting TRBD1. The CDR3 is 14 amino acids. V was pared by 7 bases and J by 10 bases, with 13 bases of the junction left unmatched. CDR1 and CDR2 (germline): LNHDA, SQIVND (reference sequence). CDR3: CASKWVRGSAEQFF. CDR3 coding DNA: TGTGCCAGTAAATGGGTCAGGGGGAGTGCGGAGCAGTTCTTC.

V usage is TRBV19 and J usage is TRBJ2-1; the match to TRBD2 covers 14 bases. Germline assignment: CDR1 LNHDA and CDR2 SQIVND (reference sequence). This CDR3 contains 16 residues. V lost 4 bases, J lost 8 bases, and 7 bases stayed unmatched. CDR3 bases: TGTGCCAGTAGTAGTCGGGGACTAGCGGGAGAACATGAGCAGTTCTTC. Translating it yields CASSSRGLAGEHEQFF.

This rearrangement joins TRBV18 to TRBJ1-1; D ambiguous. CDR1 is KGHSH and CDR2 is LQKENI in the germline V gene. The V gene lost 5 bases and the J gene lost 1 base, with 11 bases spanning the gap. The CDR3 is 14 residues long. CDR3 sequence: CASSVRSENTEAFF. CDR3 coding DNA: TGTGCCAGCTCAGTGAGGTCAGAGAACACTGAAGCTTTCTTT. Full variable domain (missing parts from reference TRBV18 and TRBJ1-1): NAGVMQNPRHLVRRRGQEARLRCSPMKGHSHVYWYRQLPEEGLKFMVYLQKENIIDESGMPKERFSAEFPKEGPSILRIQQVVRGDSAAYFCASSVRSENTEAFFGQGTRLTVV.

The J gene is TRBJ1-2, the V gene TRBV6-6; possibly TRBD1 for D (6 bases). Germline CDR1 reads MNHNY; CDR2 reads SVGAGI (reference sequence). The CDR3 length is 13 residues. V lost 7 bases, J lost 2 bases, and 11 bases lay in between. The CDR3 DNA reads as TGTGCCAGCAACCACGACAGGAACTATGGCTACACCTTC. It translates to CASNHDRNYGYTF.

This chain uses TRBV7-2 with TRBJ2-7; D is ambiguous. Trimming shortened V by 1 base and J by 4 bases, and 8 bases separated the two germline ends. CDR1 is SGHTA and CDR2 is FQGNSA in the germline V gene. The CDR3 spans 13 residues. CDR3 residues: CASSLGRQYEQYF. The CDR3 coding sequence is TGTGCCAGCAGCTTAGGGCGGCAGTACGAGCAGTACTTC.

The V call is TRBV10-3, the J call TRBJ2-2; TRBD1 might be the D (5 bases). V gave up 5 bases and J gave up 0 bases, with 7 bases separating them. Germline V gives CDR1 ENHRY, CDR2 SYGVKD. CDR3 size: 14 residues. The CDR3 region has the DNA TGTGCCATCAGTAGACAGTCGAACACCGGGGAGCTGTTTTTT. It is translated as CAISRQSNTGELFF.

The CDR3 bases are TGCGCCAGCAGCAAAGGACAGACCTACAATGAGCAGTTCTTC. Protein product: CASSKGQTYNEQFF. V and J are TRBV5-1 and TRBJ2-1, with D perhaps TRBD1 (6 bases). The CDR3 is 14 amino acids. V shed 4 bases and J shed 2 bases, with 10 bases lying between them. Germline lookup yields CDR1 SGHRS and CDR2 YFSETQ.

The chain carries TRBV28 and TRBJ1-4; weak D call: TRBD1 (5 bases). CDR1 and CDR2 from the germline V gene are MDHEN and SYDVKM. With 6 bases removed from V and 7 bases from J, the gap between germline ends came to 18 bases. There are 15 residues in the CDR3. CDR3 sequence: CASSPPAGFGEKLFF. Here the CDR3 DNA reads TGTGCCAGCAGCCCCCCGGCAGGGTTCGGTGAAAAACTGTTTTTT.

The rearrangement joins TRBV7-9 to TRBJ2-1, with 8 bases that match TRBD2. J was trimmed by 1 base and V by 4 bases; bases with no gene match: 6. This CDR3 has 16 residues. CDR1 SEHNR and CDR2 FQNEAQ come from the germline V gene (reference sequence). The CDR3 protein is CASSSLTSGSYNEQFF. In DNA form, the CDR3 reads TGTGCCAGCAGCTCACTTACTAGCGGTTCCTACAATGAGCAGTTCTTC.

This clone was picked up a small number of times. The rearrangement links TRBV6-5 to TRBJ1-1; 7 bases map to TRBD1. The CDR3 is 12 amino acids. V shed 6 bases and J 7 bases; nucleotides not matched to a gene: 5. Germline lookup yields CDR1 MNHEY and CDR2 SVGAGI. The DNA for the CDR3 is TGTGCCAGCAGCCAGGGGACAGTTGAAGCTTTCTTT. Amino acid sequence: CASSQGTVEAFF.

The chain employs TRBV19 and TRBJ1-1; no firm D call. V was pared by 6 bases and J by 7 bases, with 15 bases between. The CDR3 spans 13 residues. Germline values: CDR1 LNHDA, CDR2 SQIVND (reference sequence). The CDR3 region is CASSSRPGFEAFF. The CDR3 DNA is TGTGCCAGTAGCTCTCGTCCCGGTTTTGAAGCTTTCTTT.

CDR3 nucleotide sequence: TGTGCCAGCACGTTCCCAGATACGCAGTATTTT. Its translation: CASTFPDTQYF. This rearrangement joins TRBV2 to TRBJ2-3, with D unresolved. Trimming removed 7 bases from V and 4 bases from J, with 6 bases in between. The germline CDR1 and CDR2 sequences are SNHLY and FYNNEI. This CDR3 is 11 amino acids long.

The chain recombines TRBV7-8 with TRBJ2-2, with TRBD1 identical over 7 bases. The CDR3 covers 19 residues. V shed 1 base and J 4 bases; nucleotides not matched to a gene: 15. The V gene's germline CDR1 is SGHVS and CDR2 FQNEAQ. Here the CDR3 reads CASSLGGQTSVFATGELFF. CDR3 sequence (DNA): TGTGCCAGCAGCTTAGGGGGACAGACATCCGTATTCGCCACCGGGGAGCTGTTTTTT.

The V gene is TRBV9, the J gene TRBJ1-2; TRBD1 aligns across 9 bases. The CDR3 consists of 14 residues. Germline CDR1 is SGDLS and CDR2 is YYNGEE. V lost 3 bases to trimming and J lost 4 bases; unmatched junction nucleotides: 4. In DNA form, the CDR3 reads TGTGCCAGCAGCGCGGACAGGGGATCCTATGGCTACACCTTC. Amino acid sequence: CASSADRGSYGYTF.

The chain employs TRBV7-8 and TRBJ2-7, with a possible D match to TRBD1 (6 bases). V dropped 1 base and J dropped 1 base, with 17 bases sitting between them. The CDR3 has 17 residues. The V gene's germline CDR1 is SGHVS and CDR2 FQNEAQ. CDR3 nucleotides: TGTGCCAGCAGCTTAGATCGTGCGACAGGCAAATCCTACGAGCAGTACTTC. Encoded protein: CASSLDRATGKSYEQYF.

The chain joins TRBV4-1 to TRBJ2-7; TRBD2 aligns across 9 bases. Germline CDR1 reads MGHRA; CDR2 reads YSYEKL. Trimming removed 1 base from V and 3 bases from J; junction bases left unmatched: 4. The CDR3 consists of 15 residues. The CDR3 sequence is CASSQGSGRGYEQYF. The CDR3 coding sequence is TGCGCCAGCAGCCAAGGTAGCGGGAGAGGCTACGAGCAGTACTTC.

The V call is TRBV19, the J call TRBJ2-7; tentatively, D is TRBD2 (6 bases). The V gene's germline CDR1 is LNHDA and CDR2 SQIVND (reference sequence). The V gene lost 5 bases and the J gene lost 1 base, with 18 bases spanning the gap. CDR3 length equals 16 residues. In nucleotides, the CDR3 is TGTGCCAGTAGTGTCGGGGACTCTTTCCCTTCCTACGAGCAGTACTTC. It encodes CASSVGDSFPSYEQYF.